The present entry profiles one TCR beta chain with its context. Germline trimming cut 4 bases from V and 5 bases from J; bases unmatched to any gene: 8. The CDR3 consists of 15 residues. The germline V gene has CDR1 MNHEY and CDR2 SVGAGI. Authors' analysis steps: Reference gene primer amplification yielded estimated nucleated cell counts. TCRdb keeps only in-frame clones here, not all; method: immunoSEQ multiplex PCR. V, J and clone size were drawn from that table, and D and trimming were deduced from the DNA. The sample has some 21,000 clones, approximately 84% seen once. These data are taken from a study of blood T cell repertoires in COVID-19. Overall study: COVID-19 samples, acute and convalescent, were from the United States, Italy and Spain.

The chain is built from TRBV6-5 and TRBJ2-5; TRBD2 agrees at 9 bases. The TCR sequence derives from a middle-aged man with acute or convalescent COVID-19. The sample comprised peripheral blood. This CDR3 is CASSSTGLAVETQYF. CDR3 DNA sequence: TGTGCCAGCAGTTCAACGGGACTAGCTGTGGAGACCCAGTACTTC.